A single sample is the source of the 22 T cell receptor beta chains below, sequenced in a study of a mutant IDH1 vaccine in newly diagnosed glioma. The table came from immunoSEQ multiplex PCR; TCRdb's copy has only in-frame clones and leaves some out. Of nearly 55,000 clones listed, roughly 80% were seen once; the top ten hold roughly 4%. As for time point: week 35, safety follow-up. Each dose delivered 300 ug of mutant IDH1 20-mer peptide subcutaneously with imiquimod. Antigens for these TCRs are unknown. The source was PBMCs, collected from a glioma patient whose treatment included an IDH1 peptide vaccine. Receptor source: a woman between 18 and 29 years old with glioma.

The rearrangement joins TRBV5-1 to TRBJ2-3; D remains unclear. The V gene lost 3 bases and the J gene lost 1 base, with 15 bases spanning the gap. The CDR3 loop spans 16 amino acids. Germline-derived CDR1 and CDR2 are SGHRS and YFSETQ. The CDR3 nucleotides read TGCGCCAGCAGCTCCGCGATGGGGTCCGGCACAGATACGCAGTATTTT. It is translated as CASSSAMGSGTDTQYF.

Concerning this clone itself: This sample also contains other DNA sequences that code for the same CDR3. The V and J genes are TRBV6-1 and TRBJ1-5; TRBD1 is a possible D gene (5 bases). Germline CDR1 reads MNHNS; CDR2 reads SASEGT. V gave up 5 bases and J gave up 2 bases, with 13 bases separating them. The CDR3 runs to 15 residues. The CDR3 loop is CASSTGLGGNQPQHF. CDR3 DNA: TGTGCCAGCAGTACAGGACTCGGGGGCAATCAGCCCCAGCATTTT.

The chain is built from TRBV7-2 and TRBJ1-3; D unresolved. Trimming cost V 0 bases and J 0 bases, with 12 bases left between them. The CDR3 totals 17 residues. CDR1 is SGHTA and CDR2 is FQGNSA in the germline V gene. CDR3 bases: TGTGCCAGCAGCTTAGCGCAGGTGTATAGCTCTGGAAACACCATATATTTT. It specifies CASSLAQVYSSGNTIYF.

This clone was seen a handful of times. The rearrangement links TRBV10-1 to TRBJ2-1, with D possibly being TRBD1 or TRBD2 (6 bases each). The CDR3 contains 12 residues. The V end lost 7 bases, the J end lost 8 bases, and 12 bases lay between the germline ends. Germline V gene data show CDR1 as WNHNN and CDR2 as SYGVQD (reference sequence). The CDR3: CASNSRGDEQFF. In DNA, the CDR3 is TGCGCCAGCAACAGTAGGGGGGATGAGCAGTTCTTC.

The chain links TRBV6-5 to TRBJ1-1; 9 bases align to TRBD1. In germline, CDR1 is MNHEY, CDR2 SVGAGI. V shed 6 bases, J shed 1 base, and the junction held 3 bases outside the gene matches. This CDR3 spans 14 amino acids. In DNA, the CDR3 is TGTGCCAGCAGCTGGACAGGGGCGAACACTGAAGCTTTCTTT. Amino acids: CASSWTGANTEAFF.

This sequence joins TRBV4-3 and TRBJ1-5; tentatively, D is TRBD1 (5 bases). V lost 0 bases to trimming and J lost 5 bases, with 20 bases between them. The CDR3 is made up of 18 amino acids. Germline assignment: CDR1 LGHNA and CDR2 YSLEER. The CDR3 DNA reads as TGCGCCAGCAGCCAAGATGGGGGGGAAACACCCATCCATCAGCCCCAGCATTTT. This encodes CASSQDGGETPIHQPQHF.

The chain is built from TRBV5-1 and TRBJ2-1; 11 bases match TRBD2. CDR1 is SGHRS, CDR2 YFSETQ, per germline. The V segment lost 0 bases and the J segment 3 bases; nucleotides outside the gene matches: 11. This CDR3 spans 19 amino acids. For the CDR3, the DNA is TGCGCCAGCAGCTTGGTTGAGACTAGCGGGACCCGATTCTACAATGAGCAGTTCTTC. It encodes CASSLVETSGTRFYNEQFF. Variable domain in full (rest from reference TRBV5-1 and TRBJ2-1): KAGVTQTPRYLIKTRGQQVTLSCSPISGHRSVSWYQQTPGQGLQFLFEYFSETQRNKGNFPGRFSGRQFSNSRSEMNVSTLELGDSALYLCASSLVETSGTRFYNEQFFGPGTRLTVL.

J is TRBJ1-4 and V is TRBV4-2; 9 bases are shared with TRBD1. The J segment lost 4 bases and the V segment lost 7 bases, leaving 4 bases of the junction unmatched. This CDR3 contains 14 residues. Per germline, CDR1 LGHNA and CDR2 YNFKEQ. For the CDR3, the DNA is TGTGCCAGCATCGGACAGGGGCTTAATGAAAAACTGTTTTTT. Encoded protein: CASIGQGLNEKLFF.

CDR3 DNA sequence: TGTGCCAGCAGTCTGGACAGGGGTAATGAAAAACTGTTTTTT. It translates to CASSLDRGNEKLFF. J is TRBJ1-4 and V is TRBV7-2; 9 nucleotides match TRBD1. The germline gives CDR1 SGHTA, CDR2 FQGNSA. The CDR3 sequence is 14 residues long. J lost 4 bases, V lost 6 bases, and 3 bases had no gene match.

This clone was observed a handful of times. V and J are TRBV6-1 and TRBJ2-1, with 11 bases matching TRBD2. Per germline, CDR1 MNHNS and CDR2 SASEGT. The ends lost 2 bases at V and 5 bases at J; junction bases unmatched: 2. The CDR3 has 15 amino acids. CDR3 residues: CASSELAGGNNEQFF. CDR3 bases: TGTGCCAGCAGTGAACTAGCGGGGGGCAACAATGAGCAGTTCTTC.

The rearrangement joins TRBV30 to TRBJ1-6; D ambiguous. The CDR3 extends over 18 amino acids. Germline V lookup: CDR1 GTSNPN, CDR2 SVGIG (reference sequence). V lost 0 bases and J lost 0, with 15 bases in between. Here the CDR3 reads CAWSVQGSFFSYNSPLHF. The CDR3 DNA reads TGTGCCTGGAGTGTACAAGGGTCATTCTTCTCCTATAATTCACCCCTCCACTTT.

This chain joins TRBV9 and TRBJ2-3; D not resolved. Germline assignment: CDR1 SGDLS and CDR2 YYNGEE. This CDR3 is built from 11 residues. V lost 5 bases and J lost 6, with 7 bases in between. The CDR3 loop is CASSYTDTQYF. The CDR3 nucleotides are TGTGCCAGCAGTTATACCGATACGCAGTATTTT.

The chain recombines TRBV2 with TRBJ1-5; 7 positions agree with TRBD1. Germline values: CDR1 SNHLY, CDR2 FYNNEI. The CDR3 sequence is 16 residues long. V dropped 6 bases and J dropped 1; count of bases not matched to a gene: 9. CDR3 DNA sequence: TGTGCCAGCAGGCCACACAGGGGTCGGAGCAATCAGCCCCAGCATTTT. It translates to CASRPHRGRSNQPQHF.

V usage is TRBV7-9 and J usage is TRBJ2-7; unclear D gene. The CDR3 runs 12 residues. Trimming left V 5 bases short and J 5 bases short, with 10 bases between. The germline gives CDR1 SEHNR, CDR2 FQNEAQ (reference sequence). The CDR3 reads CASSAAGNEQYF. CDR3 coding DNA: TGTGCCAGCAGCGCCGCTGGGAACGAGCAGTACTTC.

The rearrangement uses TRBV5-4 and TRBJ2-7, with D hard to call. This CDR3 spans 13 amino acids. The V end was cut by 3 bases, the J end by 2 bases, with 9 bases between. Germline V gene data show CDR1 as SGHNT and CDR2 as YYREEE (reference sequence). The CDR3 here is CASSSGPAYEQYF. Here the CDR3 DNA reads TGTGCCAGCAGCTCTGGGCCTGCCTACGAGCAGTACTTC.

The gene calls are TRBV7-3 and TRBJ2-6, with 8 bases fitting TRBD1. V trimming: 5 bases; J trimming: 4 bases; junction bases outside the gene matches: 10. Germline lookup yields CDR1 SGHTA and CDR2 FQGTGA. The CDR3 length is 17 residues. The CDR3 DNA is TGTGCCAGCAGCCCACGGACAGGGCAATCCGGGGCCAACGTCCTGACTTTC. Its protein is CASSPRTGQSGANVLTF.

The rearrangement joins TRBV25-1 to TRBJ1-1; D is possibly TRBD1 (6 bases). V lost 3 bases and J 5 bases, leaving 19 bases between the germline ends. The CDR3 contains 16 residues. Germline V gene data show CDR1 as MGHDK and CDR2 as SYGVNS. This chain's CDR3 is CASSDHFVQGSTEAFF. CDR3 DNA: TGTGCCAGCAGTGATCATTTCGTCCAGGGGAGTACTGAAGCTTTCTTT.

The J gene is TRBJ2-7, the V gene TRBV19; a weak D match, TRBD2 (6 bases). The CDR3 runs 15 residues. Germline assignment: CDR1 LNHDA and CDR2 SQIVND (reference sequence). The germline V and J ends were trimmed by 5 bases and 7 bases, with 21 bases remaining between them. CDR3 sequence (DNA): TGTGCCAGTAGTCGCCAGGGCGGGGCAGGAGTTGAGCAGTACTTC. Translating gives CASSRQGGAGVEQYF.

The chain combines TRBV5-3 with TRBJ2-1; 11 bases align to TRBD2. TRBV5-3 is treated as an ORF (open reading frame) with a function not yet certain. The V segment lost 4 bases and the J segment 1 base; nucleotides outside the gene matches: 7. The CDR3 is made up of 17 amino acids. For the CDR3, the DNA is TGTGCCAGAAGCCTTCGGACTAGCGGGTCTTCCTACAATGAGCAGTTCTTC. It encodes CARSLRTSGSSYNEQFF.

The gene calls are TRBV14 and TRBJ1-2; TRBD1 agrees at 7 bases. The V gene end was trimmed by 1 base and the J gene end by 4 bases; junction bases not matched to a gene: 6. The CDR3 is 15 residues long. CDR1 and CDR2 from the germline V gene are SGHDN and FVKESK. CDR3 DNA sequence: TGTGCCAGCAGCCAAGTAGGGGGACAGTCCTATGGCTACACCTTC. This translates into CASSQVGGQSYGYTF.

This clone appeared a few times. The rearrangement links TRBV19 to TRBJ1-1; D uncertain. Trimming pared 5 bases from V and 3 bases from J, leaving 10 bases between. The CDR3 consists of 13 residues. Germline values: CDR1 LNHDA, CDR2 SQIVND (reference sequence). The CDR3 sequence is CASSSMQDTEAFF. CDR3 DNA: TGTGCCAGTAGTTCGATGCAGGACACTGAAGCTTTCTTT.

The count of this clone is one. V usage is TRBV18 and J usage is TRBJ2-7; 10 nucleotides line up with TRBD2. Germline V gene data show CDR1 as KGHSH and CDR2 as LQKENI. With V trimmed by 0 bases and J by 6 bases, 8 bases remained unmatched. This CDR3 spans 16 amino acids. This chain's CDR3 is CASSPPSGRALLEQYF. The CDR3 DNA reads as TGTGCCAGCTCACCACCGAGCGGGAGGGCCTTACTCGAGCAGTACTTC.